This T cell receptor beta chain was recovered during a study of shared clonotypes between healthy human individuals. Study conclusions and caveats: Rarefaction indicated that sorted-subset sequencing remained incomplete although depth was large. The diversity represented, both genetic and in exposure history, was limited by few donors.

Concerning this clone itself: Its antigen is unknown.

V lost 0 bases and J 3 bases, leaving 12 bases between the germline ends. Germline CDR1 and CDR2: LGHNA and YNFKEQ. CDR3 size: 15 residues. CD45RA-negative memory and CD45RA+ naive subsets were split from the CD4+ cells. In the original analysis: Sequence data from immunoSEQ were junction-only and lacked quality scores; consequently, filtering differed. TCRdb's copy holds only in-frame clones and misses some; the assay was immunoSEQ multiplex PCR. From that table come the V and J calls and clone size; the DNA was used to work out D and trimming. This sample has millions of clones, with 85% to 95% found just once.

The clonotype was recovered from a young man in good health. Some clones in this sample may be carry-over from other donors' samples. The sample taken for sequencing was naive CD4+ T cells from PBMCs. The sample's subset: CD45RA+ positively selected. The rearrangement links TRBV4-2 to TRBJ2-7; perhaps TRBD2 as D (5 bases). The CDR3 is CASSQDNSGFYEQYF. In DNA form, the CDR3 reads TGTGCCAGCAGCCAAGATAACAGCGGCTTCTACGAGCAGTACTTC.